This T cell receptor (beta chain) came from a study of Ad26.COV2.S vaccination and SARS-CoV-2 variants. Study summary: Recipients of Ad26.COV2.S got it intramuscularly, once or twice 56 days apart.

Comments on this clone: Its target is unknown.

Looked up from germline, CDR1 is SNHLY and CDR2 is FYNNEI. Trimming left V 1 base short and J 2 bases short, with 5 bases between. There are 13 residues in the CDR3. Treatment: roughly 18 received Ad26.COV2.S at low or high dose, single or two shots; about 5 received placebo; per-sample allocation not given. Samples were taken on day 63 after the first vaccine or placebo injection. Whole-study results and caveats: TCR breadth and depth analyses may have underestimated total T cell responses.

Sequencing used immunoSEQ multiplex PCR; TCRdb keeps in-frame clones, though not all of them. Of roughly 300,000 clones listed, 88% are singletons. Sequenced here: peripheral blood, sampled in a trial of Ad26.COV2.S vaccine versus placebo. This clonotype originated in a person aged 18-60 years who received the Ad26.COV2.S COVID-19 vaccine or a placebo. The chain employs TRBV2 and TRBJ1-1; D remains unclear. The CDR3 sequence: CASSEGTNTEAFF. In nucleotides, the CDR3 is TGTGCCAGCAGTGAAGGGACCAACACTGAAGCTTTCTTT.